The rows below give T cell receptor beta chains drawn from one sample of a study of type 1 and type 2 diabetes patients. TCRdb itself ran the multiplex PCR reads through MiXCR, one entry per CDR3 protein. The table includes about 290,000 distinct CDR3 sequences, 40% to 50% detected once. The sample taken for sequencing was peripheral blood mononuclear cells (PBMCs). The source is a man aged 18 to 30 with type 2 diabetes. CDR3s include the opening cysteine and the closing phenylalanine or tryptophan. D genes are given only for firm matches. Clone sizes are given selectively: once, few, many, or a class where the clone is expanded.

V: TRBV19; length: 17; size: -; J: TRBJ1-1; D: -; CDR3: CASRPSRNLLMNTEAFF; DNA: TGTGCCAGTCGCCCAAGCAGGAACCTCCTCATGAACACTGAAGCTTTCTTT
V: TRBV6-5; length: 13; size: -; J: TRBJ1-2; D: -; CDR3: CASSYSQGLGYTF; DNA: TGTGCCAGCAGTTACTCACAGGGCCTTGGCTACACCTTC
V: TRBV24-1; length: 14; size: few; J: TRBJ2-1; D: -; CDR3: CATSAPDRRNEQFF; DNA: TGTGCCACCAGTGCCCCAGACAGGCGCAATGAGCAGTTCTTC
V: TRBV28; length: 15; size: few; J: TRBJ2-5; D: -; CDR3: CASSLTTVFQETQYF; DNA: TGTGCCAGCAGTTTAACGACAGTGTTCCAAGAGACCCAGTACTTC
V: TRBV2; length: 15; size: few; J: TRBJ1-1; D: -; CDR3: CASRNPRTGNTEAFF; DNA: TGTGCCAGCAGGAACCCGAGAACAGGGAACACTGAAGCTTTCTTT
V: TRBV19; length: 18; size: few; J: TRBJ1-6; D: -; CDR3: CASSINRSGSGFYPPLHF; DNA: TGTGCCAGTAGTATAAACAGATCAGGGAGTGGGTTTTATCCACCCCTCCACTTT
V: TRBV20-1; length: 16; size: -; J: TRBJ2-5; D: -; CDR3: CSARRGQVAGVETQYF; DNA: TGCAGTGCTAGAAGGGGACAGGTGGCGGGAGTGGAGACCCAGTACTTC
V: TRBV7-2; length: 13; size: once; J: TRBJ1-5; D: -; CDR3: CASNFGVGMPQHF; DNA: TGTGCCAGCAATTTCGGCGTCGGTATGCCCCAGCATTTT
V: TRBV29-1; length: 14; size: -; J: TRBJ2-1; D: TRBD2; CDR3: CSDNSGSFGNEQFF; DNA: TGCAGCGACAATAGCGGGAGTTTTGGCAATGAGCAGTTCTTC
V: TRBV20-1; length: 13; size: once; J: TRBJ1-1; D: TRBD1; CDR3: CSADTGPGGEAFF; DNA: TGCAGTGCTGACACTGGCCCAGGGGGTGAAGCTTTCTTT
V: TRBV24-1; length: 19; size: few; J: TRBJ2-6; D: TRBD1; CDR3: CATSDPVGTAISGANVLTF; DNA: TGTGCCACCAGTGATCCAGTAGGGACAGCGATATCTGGGGCCAACGTCCTGACTTTC
V: TRBV12-3/TRBV12-4; length: 12; size: -; J: TRBJ2-7; D: TRBD2; CDR3: CASRTSISEQYF; DNA: TGTGCCAGCAGGACTAGCATCTCCGAGCAGTACTTC
V: TRBV24-1; length: 14; size: few; J: TRBJ2-2; D: -; CDR3: CATSATGGAGELFF; DNA: TGTGCCACCAGTGCGACAGGCGGGGCCGGGGAGCTGTTTTTT
V: TRBV12-3/TRBV12-4; length: 15; size: -; J: TRBJ2-4; D: -; CDR3: CASSLALASQHIQYF; DNA: TGTGCCAGCAGTTTAGCGCTTGCTAGCCAGCACATTCAGTACTTC
V: TRBV6-5; length: 12; size: -; J: TRBJ1-6; D: -; CDR3: CASSYRNSPLHF; DNA: TGTGCCAGCAGTTATCGGAATTCACCCCTCCACTTT
V: TRBV6-1; length: 16; size: -; J: TRBJ1-5; D: TRBD1; CDR3: CASSSRQGASNQPQHF; DNA: TGTGCCAGCAGTTCCAGACAGGGCGCCAGCAATCAGCCCCAGCATTTT
V: TRBV19; length: 14; size: many; J: TRBJ1-4; D: TRBD1; CDR3: CASRDRATNEKLFF; DNA: TGTGCCAGCCGGGACAGGGCAACTAATGAAAAACTGTTTTTT
V: TRBV9; length: 15; size: few; J: TRBJ1-2; D: -; CDR3: CASSVDGRAVHGYTF; DNA: TGTGCCAGCAGCGTAGATGGCAGGGCGGTCCATGGCTACACCTTC
V: TRBV13; length: 16; size: -; J: TRBJ2-2; D: -; CDR3: CASSLWGQGSPGELFF; DNA: TGTGCCAGCAGCTTATGGGGTCAGGGGTCCCCCGGGGAGCTGTTTTTT
V: TRBV28; length: 13; size: few; J: TRBJ2-7; D: -; CDR3: CASSSTAPYEQYF; DNA: TGTGCCAGCAGTTCGACAGCCCCCTACGAGCAGTACTTC
V: TRBV20-1; length: 16; size: -; J: TRBJ2-3; D: -; CDR3: CSASGRTPIYTDTQYF; DNA: TGCAGTGCTAGCGGCCGAACACCCATTTACACAGATACGCAGTATTTT
V: TRBV10-3; length: 13; size: -; J: TRBJ1-2; D: -; CDR3: CASSATIDYGYTF; DNA: TGTGCCAGCAGTGCAACCATTGACTATGGCTACACCTTC